A single sample gave rise to the 26 T cell receptor beta chains below, sequenced in a study of blood T cell repertoires in COVID-19 (dated by TCRdb to the early 2020s). Libraries were built with the immunoSEQ multiplex PCR assay. In its TCRdb copy, this immuneACCESS table keeps in-frame sequences only and misses some clones. Where compared with another copy, unresolved V genes explain less than half of these, and the others have no known cause. This sample is represented by roughly 300,000 clones; roughly 83% of them were singletons. In total, the top ten clones hold 1.5% to 2% of the sample. The sequenced sample was peripheral blood. These receptors all stem from a woman aged 45-59 years with acute or convalescent COVID-19.

This chain uses TRBV30 with TRBJ1-2; D remains unclear. The V gene's germline CDR1 is GTSNPN and CDR2 SVGIG (reference sequence). The CDR3 contains 13 residues. The V and J ends lost 0 bases and 8 bases respectively, with 13 bases between them. The CDR3 DNA reads TGTGCCTGGAGTGTAACGGGGATACAGGGCTACACCTTC. This encodes CAWSVTGIQGYTF.

This clone was observed a single time. The genes are TRBV19 and TRBJ1-5; TRBD1 matches 7 bases. The CDR3 length is 16 residues. Germline CDR1 reads LNHDA; CDR2 reads SQIVND (reference sequence). V lost 2 bases to trimming and J lost 7 bases; unmatched junction nucleotides: 11. As DNA, the CDR3 is TGTGCCAGTAGTATACGGTCAGGGGGTATCGGGCAGCCCCAGCATTTT. This gives the protein CASSIRSGGIGQPQHF.

V gene TRBV30 combines with J gene TRBJ1-3; D unresolved. The V gene's germline CDR1 is GTSNPN and CDR2 SVGIG (reference sequence). The V gene lost 4 bases and the J gene lost 2 bases, with 15 bases spanning the gap. CDR3 size: 15 residues. CDR3 amino acids: CAWTRGTIPGNTIYF. The CDR3 nucleotides are TGTGCCTGGACCCGAGGCACTATTCCTGGAAACACCATATATTTT.

The chain carries TRBV3-1 (or the pseudogene TRBV3-2) and TRBJ1-3; D ambiguous. This CDR3 has 14 residues. The V gene lost 3 bases and the J gene lost 2 bases, with 8 bases spanning the gap. The germline gives CDR1 LGHDT, CDR2 YNNKEL (reference sequence). CDR3 loop: CASSHSSPGNTIYF. CDR3 nucleotides: TGTGCCAGCAGCCACAGTAGCCCTGGAAACACCATATATTTT.

Concerning this clone itself: Other DNA sequences of this sample code for an identical CDR3. The CDR3 DNA follows: TGTGCCAGCAGTGATAGAGGAAACACCATATATTTT. Its protein is CASSDRGNTIYF. V is TRBV2 and J is TRBJ1-3; no clear D gene. The CDR3 runs to 12 residues. Trimming stripped 3 bases from V and 4 bases from J, with 4 bases between. CDR1 is SNHLY, CDR2 FYNNEI, per germline.

The rearrangement links TRBV12-5 to TRBJ2-2; 9 bases are shared with TRBD1. Germline CDR1 and CDR2: LGHNT and FRNRAP. V gave up 4 bases and J gave up 2 bases; unmatched junction bases: 11. CDR3 size: 18 residues. The CDR3 nucleotides are TGTGCTAGTGGTTCTCCCCAGGGACAGGGTCTAAACACCGGGGAGCTGTTTTTT. This gives the protein CASGSPQGQGLNTGELFF.

CDR3 sequence reads: CASSVLTGSRAEAFF. For the CDR3, the DNA is TGTGCCAGCAGCGTATTAACAGGGAGCCGGGCTGAAGCTTTCTTT. The rearrangement links TRBV9 to TRBJ1-1, with a possible D match to TRBD1 (6 bases). V was trimmed by 1 base and J by 6 bases, leaving 16 bases between them. Germline CDR1 is SGDLS and CDR2 is YYNGEE. The CDR3 consists of 15 residues.

The chain is built from TRBV7-3 and TRBJ2-1; 8 bases fit TRBD2. Trimming at V came to 5 bases and at J to 0 bases, leaving 9 bases not matched to a gene. Germline CDR1 reads SGHTA; CDR2 reads FQGTGA. This CDR3 spans 17 amino acids. The CDR3 DNA reads TGTGCCAGCAGCCCCATGGGAGCGGGAGACTCCTACAATGAGCAGTTCTTC. Translated, it gives CASSPMGAGDSYNEQFF.

The gene calls are TRBV7-2 and TRBJ2-3; TRBD2 agrees at 7 bases. CDR3 length equals 14 residues. Germline V lookup: CDR1 SGHTA, CDR2 FQGNSA. J lost 2 bases, V lost 6 bases, and 5 bases had no gene match. CDR3 bases: TGTGCCAGCAGTCCTAGCGGATCCACAGATACGCAGTATTTT. Translating it yields CASSPSGSTDTQYF.

The V and J genes are TRBV5-1 and TRBJ2-7, with 8 bases identical to TRBD2. Germline V CDR1 and CDR2: SGHRS, YFSETQ. V shed 7 bases and J 4 bases; nucleotides not matched to a gene: 10. This CDR3 is 14 amino acids long. In nucleotides, the CDR3 is TGCGCCAGCGGGGGGAGCGGGAGTGTATACGAGCAGTACTTC. It translates to CASGGSGSVYEQYF.

This chain connects TRBV6-4 to TRBJ2-3; 11 bases are a match to TRBD2. V lost 0 bases, J lost 8 bases, and 4 bases stayed unmatched. CDR1 is MRHNA and CDR2 is SNTAGT in the germline V gene. The CDR3 extends over 15 amino acids. The CDR3 DNA sequence: TGTGCCAGCAGTGACTCCACTAGCGGGAGTTCTACGCAGTATTTT. Protein sequence: CASSDSTSGSSTQYF.

The CDR3 DNA reads as TGTGCCAGCAGTTTATCCGCGGGCCCGAGAGAAGATACGCAGTATTTT. Translating gives CASSLSAGPREDTQYF. The V gene is TRBV27, the J gene TRBJ2-3, with a possible D match to TRBD2 (5 bases). The CDR3 consists of 16 residues. Trimming removed 0 bases at V and 5 bases at J, with 15 bases between. Germline CDR1 MNHEY, CDR2 SMNVEV (reference sequence).

As to this clone: Other DNA sequences within the sample encode an identical CDR3. The chain combines TRBV12-3 or TRBV12-4 with TRBJ1-2, with D unresolved. CDR3 length: 13 amino acids. V dropped 1 base and J dropped 2 bases, with 5 bases sitting between them. The CDR3: CASSLGQNYGYTF. The CDR3 region has the DNA TGTGCCAGCAGTTTAGGTCAGAACTATGGCTACACCTTC.

This chain connects TRBV28 to TRBJ2-1, with 10 bases aligning to TRBD2. The CDR3 runs to 15 residues. Per germline, CDR1 MDHEN and CDR2 SYDVKM. J was trimmed by 5 bases and V by 5 bases; bases with no gene match: 6. In DNA form, the CDR3 reads TGTGCCAGCAGTGTGCTAGCGGGAGTCGACAATGAGCAGTTCTTC. Encoded protein: CASSVLAGVDNEQFF.

The chain couples TRBV4-1 to TRBJ2-4; weak D call: TRBD1 (6 bases). The CDR3 contains 17 residues. Germline CDR1 is MGHRA and CDR2 is YSYEKL. Between the trimmed V and J ends, which lost 0 bases and 4 bases, there was a span of 16 bases. CDR3 sequence reads: CASSQEPPGHVKNIQYF. The CDR3 DNA reads TGCGCCAGCAGCCAAGAGCCTCCGGGACATGTTAAAAACATTCAGTACTTC.

The gene calls are TRBV6-5 and TRBJ2-1; 7 bases align to TRBD2. The J segment lost 6 bases and the V segment lost 2 bases, leaving 4 bases of the junction unmatched. Per the germline V gene, CDR1 is MNHEY and CDR2 is SVGAGI. This CDR3 contains 14 residues. CDR3 in amino acids: CASSYGRALNEQFF. CDR3 sequence (DNA): TGTGCCAGCAGTTACGGGAGGGCCCTCAATGAGCAGTTCTTC.

This sequence joins TRBV6-5 and TRBJ1-4, with D perhaps matching TRBD1 (5 bases). The CDR3 is 15 residues long. Trimming took 0 bases from V and 6 from J, leaving 11 bases between them. Germline V CDR1 and CDR2: MNHEY, SVGAGI. The CDR3 spells CASSYSRPTDEKLFF. The CDR3, as DNA: TGTGCCAGCAGTTACTCGAGGCCGACAGATGAAAAACTGTTTTTT.

CDR3 in DNA: TGTGCCAGCAGTTCCGAGGGGGCAGGACAGCCCCAGCATTTT. It encodes CASSSEGAGQPQHF. The rearrangement links TRBV28 to TRBJ1-5; 7 bases are a match to TRBD1. Looked up from germline, CDR1 is MDHEN and CDR2 is SYDVKM. The CDR3 sequence is 14 residues long. The V and J ends lost 4 bases and 7 bases, in that order; junction bases with no gene match: 7.

This rearrangement joins TRBV7-3 to TRBJ2-7; 8 bases match TRBD2. CDR1 SGHTA and CDR2 FQGTGA come from the germline V gene. This CDR3 is built from 16 residues. V was pared by 1 base and J by 0 bases, with 5 bases of the junction left unmatched. The CDR3 loop is CASSLIGGRNSYEQYF. CDR3 DNA: TGTGCCAGCAGCTTAATCGGCGGGAGGAACTCCTACGAGCAGTACTTC.

This chain joins TRBV30 and TRBJ1-1, with a tentative D call TRBD1 (5 bases). V was shortened by 1 base and J by 4 bases, with 7 bases between the two germline ends. The CDR3 loop spans 12 amino acids. Germline V gene sequence: CDR1 GTSNPN, CDR2 SVGIG (reference sequence). CDR3 region: CAWSGGGTEAFF. The CDR3 nucleotides read TGTGCCTGGAGTGGGGGGGGCACTGAAGCTTTCTTT.

The chain couples TRBV12-3 or TRBV12-4 to TRBJ2-1; 7 bases are a match to TRBD1. The CDR3 has 13 residues. The V and J ends lost 7 bases and 3 bases, in that order; junction bases with no gene match: 3. CDR3 DNA: TGTGCCAGCACCCGGGACAGCTACAATGAGCAGTTCTTC. It specifies CASTRDSYNEQFF.

V is TRBV30 and J is TRBJ1-4; D perhaps matches TRBD1 (5 bases). Trimming took 2 bases from V and 9 from J, leaving 10 bases between them. There are 12 residues in the CDR3. Per germline, CDR1 GTSNPN and CDR2 SVGIG (reference sequence). CDR3 sequence (DNA): TGTGCCTGGAGTTCGTCAGGGCAAAAACTGTTTTTT. It yields the protein CAWSSSGQKLFF.

This chain links TRBV5-1 with TRBJ2-7; TRBD1 matches at 8 bases. The germline V gene has CDR1 SGHRS and CDR2 YFSETQ. The V segment lost 1 base and the J segment 3 bases; nucleotides outside the gene matches: 6. This CDR3 has 15 amino acids. CDR3 loop: CASSLSGGGIYEQYF. CDR3 nucleotides: TGCGCCAGCAGCTTGTCAGGGGGCGGCATCTACGAGCAGTACTTC. Full variable domain (missing parts from reference TRBV5-1 and TRBJ2-7): KAGVTQTPRYLIKTRGQQVTLSCSPISGHRSVSWYQQTPGQGLQFLFEYFSETQRNKGNFPGRFSGRQFSNSRSEMNVSTLELGDSALYLCASSLSGGGIYEQYFGPGTRLTVT.

About this clone itself: This CDR3 is also generated by other DNA sequences in the sample. The chain uses TRBV18 and TRBJ2-7; 9 bases align to TRBD1. The CDR3 consists of 14 residues. Germline loops: CDR1 KGHSH, CDR2 LQKENI. V trimming: 3 bases; J trimming: 2 bases; junction bases outside the gene matches: 2. The CDR3 nucleotides read TGTGCCAGCTCACCCGGGACAGGGCCCTACGAGCAGTACTTC. It codes for CASSPGTGPYEQYF.

V gene TRBV7-8 combines with J gene TRBJ1-1; D remains unclear. Germline CDR1 is SGHVS and CDR2 is FQNEAQ. The germline V and J ends were trimmed by 7 bases and 0 bases, with 12 bases remaining between them. This CDR3 has 14 amino acids. The CDR3 spells CASTSGSMNTEAFF. As DNA, the CDR3 is TGTGCCAGCACTTCCGGGTCGATGAACACTGAAGCTTTCTTT.

The rearrangement joins TRBV24-1 to TRBJ2-1; TRBD2 agrees at 8 bases. With V trimmed by 0 bases and J by 8 bases, 8 bases remained unmatched. The length of the CDR3 is 16 residues. Germline CDR1 reads KGHDR; CDR2 reads SFDVKD. The DNA of the CDR3 is TGTGCCACCAGTGATTTGCGGGGGGGAGAAAGGGATGAGCAGTTCTTC. Translated, it gives CATSDLRGGERDEQFF.